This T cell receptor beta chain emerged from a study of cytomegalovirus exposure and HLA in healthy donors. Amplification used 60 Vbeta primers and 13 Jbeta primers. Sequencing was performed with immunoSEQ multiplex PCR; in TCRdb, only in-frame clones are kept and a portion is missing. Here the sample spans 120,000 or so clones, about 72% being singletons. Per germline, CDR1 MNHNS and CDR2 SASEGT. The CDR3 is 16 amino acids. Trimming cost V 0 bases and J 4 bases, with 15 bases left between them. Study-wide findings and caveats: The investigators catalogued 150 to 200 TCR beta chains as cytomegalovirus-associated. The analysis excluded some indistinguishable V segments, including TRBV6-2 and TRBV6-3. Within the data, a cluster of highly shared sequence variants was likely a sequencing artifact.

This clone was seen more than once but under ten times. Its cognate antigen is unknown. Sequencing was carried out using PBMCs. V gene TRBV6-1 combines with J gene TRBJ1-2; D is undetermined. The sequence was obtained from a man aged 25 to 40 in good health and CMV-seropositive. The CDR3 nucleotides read TGTGCCAGCAGTGAAGCTCTGGAGGGCTTCGGCTATGGCTACACCTTC. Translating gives CASSEALEGFGYGYTF.